The rows below give T cell receptor beta chains drawn from one sample of a study of Ad26.COV2.S vaccination and SARS-CoV-2 variants. Method: immunoSEQ multiplex PCR; TCRdb's copy keeps in-frame clones and lacks some. The sample lists some 250,000 clones; approximately 88% were seen once. The sequencing here drew on peripheral blood, taken in a trial of Ad26.COV2.S vaccine versus placebo. These receptor sequences come from a person aged 18 to 65 who received the Ad26.COV2.S COVID-19 vaccine or a placebo. Both conserved end residues are part of each CDR3. The D gene is left open where the match is weak. For some rows the clone size is stated as once, few or many, or as a class when expanded; others skip it.

>.|TRBV13|TRBJ2-7|TRBD2
CASSPPRTSGRGEQYF
TGTGCCAGCAGCCCGCCCAGGACTAGCGGGAGAGGGGAGCAGTACTTC
>few|TRBV3-1/TRBV3-2|TRBJ2-3|.
CASRARGFSTDTQYF
TGTGCCAGCAGGGCCCGGGGGTTTAGCACAGATACGCAGTATTTT
>few|TRBV7-6|TRBJ2-1|TRBD2
CASSWRTSGSGSDEQFF
TGTGCCAGCAGCTGGAGGACTAGCGGGAGTGGAAGTGATGAGCAGTTCTTC
>.|TRBV6-1|TRBJ1-5|TRBD1
CASSDRGGQPQHF
TGTGCCAGCAGTGACAGGGGGGGACAGCCCCAGCATTTT
>.|TRBV4-2|TRBJ2-7|TRBD1
CASSQDPGGTYEQYF
TGTGCCAGCAGCCAAGATCCAGGGGGTACCTACGAGCAGTACTTC
>.|TRBV5-1|TRBJ2-1|.
CASSSQTPRLPNEQFF
TGCGCCAGCAGCTCACAGACTCCGCGTCTACCCAATGAGCAGTTCTTC
>.|TRBV7-3|TRBJ2-2|.
CVSSRMGPGELFF
TGTGTCAGCAGCCGCATGGGACCCGGGGAGCTGTTTTTT
>.|TRBV6-5|TRBJ2-2|.
CASSVVGTGELFF
TGTGCCAGCAGCGTCGTTGGAACCGGGGAGCTGTTTTTT
>.|TRBV6-5|TRBJ2-1|.
CATILSGARDEQFF
TGTGCCACCATATTAAGCGGTGCGAGAGATGAGCAGTTCTTC
>.|TRBV18|TRBJ1-1|.
CASSPDHRANTEAFF
TGTGCCAGCTCACCGGATCACAGGGCTAACACTGAAGCTTTCTTT
>once|TRBV5-1|TRBJ2-2|.
CASSLRLAVSTGELFF
TGCGCCAGCAGCTTGAGGTTAGCCGTTAGCACCGGGGAGCTGTTTTTT
>.|TRBV6-5|TRBJ1-1|.
CASSYRTTVTNTEAFF
TGTGCCAGCAGTTATCGGACGACAGTTACAAACACTGAAGCTTTCTTT
>.|TRBV10-1|TRBJ2-5|.
CASSEGGKTQYF
TGCGCCAGCAGTGAGGGAGGGAAGACCCAGTACTTC
>.|TRBV9|TRBJ2-5|.
CASSARLSNQETQYF
TGTGCCAGCAGCGCCCGACTTTCCAATCAAGAGACCCAGTACTTC
>once|TRBV2|TRBJ2-7|TRBD2
CASSDGGGGAHEQYF
TGTGCCAGCAGTGACGGGGGCGGGGGGGCCCACGAGCAGTACTTC
>.|TRBV11-1|TRBJ2-5|.
CASSPGTRAETQYF
TGTGCCAGCAGCCCAGGGACCCGAGCGGAGACCCAGTACTTC
>.|TRBV27|TRBJ1-6|TRBD1
CASSTPGQRSPLHF
TGTGCCAGCTCTACGCCGGGACAGAGGTCACCCCTCCACTTT
>.|TRBV7-2|TRBJ1-6|.
CASSTLTGNNSPLHF
TGTGCCAGCAGCACCCTAACAGGGAATAATTCACCCCTCCACTTT
>.|TRBV15|TRBJ1-4|.
CATSRLRQGGEKLFF
TGTGCCACCAGCAGATTAAGGCAGGGTGGTGAAAAACTGTTTTTT
>once|TRBV24-1|TRBJ2-3|TRBD2
CATSAPVPTSRSSTDTQYF
TGTGCCACCAGTGCCCCTGTCCCGACTAGCCGGTCTAGCACAGATACGCAGTATTTT
>.|TRBV27|TRBJ1-2|TRBD1
CASSSYDRGSGYTF
TGTGCCAGCAGTTCATACGACAGGGGCAGCGGCTACACCTTC
>.|TRBV6-2/TRBV6-3|TRBJ1-5|.
CASSSPGGSQPQHF
TGTGCCAGCAGTTCGCCAGGAGGTAGTCAGCCCCAGCATTTT
>.|TRBV4-3|TRBJ2-7|.
CASKGGDEQYF
TGCGCCAGCAAGGGGGGGGACGAGCAGTACTTC
>.|TRBV14|TRBJ2-7|.
CASSQPFEGIGVYEQYF
TGTGCCAGCAGCCAGCCCTTTGAAGGGATCGGGGTCTACGAGCAGTACTTC
>few|TRBV4-3|TRBJ1-1|TRBD1
CASSQDHWDSMNTEAFF
TGCGCCAGCAGCCAAGATCATTGGGACAGCATGAACACTGAAGCTTTCTTT
>.|TRBV28|TRBJ1-1|TRBD1
CASSLNPGQVDSTEAFF
TGTGCCAGCAGCCTTAACCCGGGACAGGTAGATAGCACTGAAGCTTTCTTT
>many|TRBV19|TRBJ1-1|.
CASSILGVAEAFF
TGTGCCAGTAGTATTCTAGGGGTGGCTGAAGCTTTCTTT
>.|TRBV13|TRBJ1-1|TRBD1
CASSADREDATEAFF
TGTGCCAGCAGCGCTGACAGGGAGGACGCGACTGAAGCTTTCTTT
>.|TRBV6-5|TRBJ2-5|TRBD1
CASSYSDRGGTQYF
TGTGCCAGCAGTTACTCGGACAGGGGCGGGACCCAGTACTTC
>.|TRBV27|TRBJ2-2|TRBD1
CASSHRTGGRTGELFF
TGTGCCAGCAGTCATCGGACAGGGGGCAGGACCGGGGAGCTGTTTTTT
>.|TRBV19|TRBJ2-7|.
CASVAGNEQYF
TGTGCCAGTGTGGCAGGGAACGAGCAGTACTTC
>.|TRBV18|TRBJ1-1|.
CASSPTGSTEAFF
TGTGCCAGCTCACCCACAGGGAGCACTGAAGCTTTCTTT
>many|TRBV7-2|TRBJ2-3|TRBD1
CASSLVDRAQDTQYF
TGTGCCAGCAGCTTAGTGGACAGGGCGCAAGATACGCAGTATTTT
>.|TRBV29-1|TRBJ1-2|TRBD1
CSAAQAGGVGYGYTF
TGCAGCGCCGCCCAAGCAGGGGGCGTCGGCTATGGCTACACCTTC
>.|TRBV11-2|TRBJ1-1|TRBD1
CASTVTDRGNTEAFF
TGTGCCAGCACCGTAACAGACAGGGGGAACACTGAAGCTTTCTTT
>.|TRBV28|TRBJ1-2|.
CASSLAGAYGYTF
TGTGCCAGCAGTTTGGCAGGGGCCTATGGCTACACCTTC